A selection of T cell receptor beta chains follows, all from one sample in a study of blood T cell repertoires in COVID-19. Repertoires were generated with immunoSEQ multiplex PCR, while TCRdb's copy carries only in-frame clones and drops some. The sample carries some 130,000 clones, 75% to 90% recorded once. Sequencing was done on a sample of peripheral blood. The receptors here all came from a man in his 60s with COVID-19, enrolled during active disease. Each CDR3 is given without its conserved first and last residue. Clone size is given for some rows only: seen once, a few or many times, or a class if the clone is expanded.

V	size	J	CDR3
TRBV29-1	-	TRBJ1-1	SVVGDSGTGNTEAF
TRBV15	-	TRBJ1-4	ATSRVPSTNEKLF
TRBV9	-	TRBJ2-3	ASSPGTSGGARGTQY
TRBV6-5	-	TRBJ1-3	ASSYSFRQVGNTIY
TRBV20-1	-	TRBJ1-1	SASLTRNTEAF
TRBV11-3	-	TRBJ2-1	ASSKQVNEQF
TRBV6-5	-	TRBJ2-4	AAQGMDKNIQY
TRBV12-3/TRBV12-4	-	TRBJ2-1	ASSLELRVEQF
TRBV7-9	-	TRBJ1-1	ASSLDRVGDTEAF
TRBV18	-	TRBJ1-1	ASSPTENTEAF
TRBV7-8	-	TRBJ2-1	ASSPPRGGFNEQF
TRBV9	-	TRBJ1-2	ASSPDQGSYGYT
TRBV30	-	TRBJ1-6	AWRTGQAYNSPLH
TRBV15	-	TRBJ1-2	ATSRALGQGAYGYT
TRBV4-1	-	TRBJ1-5	ASSQVTGSNQPQH
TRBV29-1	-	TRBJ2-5	SVPGSTQETQY
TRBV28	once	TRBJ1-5	ASSLSWSNQPQH
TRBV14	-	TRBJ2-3	ASSLFREPGVDTQY
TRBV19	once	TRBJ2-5	ASSMGGQGRSGTQY
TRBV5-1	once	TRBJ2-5	ASTREGGRQETQY
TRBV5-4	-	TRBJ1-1	ASSWDRGGTEAF
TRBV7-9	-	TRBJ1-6	ASSLSVSPLH
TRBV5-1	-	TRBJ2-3	ASSREGPGLGTDTQY
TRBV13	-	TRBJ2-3	ASSLVIGTGGRDTQY
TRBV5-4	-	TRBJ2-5	ASSEGTEETQY
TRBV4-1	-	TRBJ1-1	ASSQGETVYTEAF
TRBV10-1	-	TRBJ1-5	ASSRALGQPQH